The next 31 T cell receptor beta chains were all read from a single sample in a study of blood T cell repertoires in COVID-19. The method was immunoSEQ multiplex PCR; TCRdb's version includes in-frame clones alone and lacks a portion of them. The repertoire holds some 150,000 clones, with 85% to 90% as singletons. The sequenced sample was peripheral blood. The receptors here all came from a human donor in a cohort sampled during active COVID-19.

V is TRBV7-9 and J is TRBJ2-2; D possibly corresponds to TRBD1 (6 bases). Looked up from germline, CDR1 is SEHNR and CDR2 is FQNEAQ (reference sequence). The CDR3 totals 16 residues. The V and J ends lost 3 bases and 1 base respectively, with 12 bases between them. The CDR3 region has the DNA TGTGCCAGCAGCTTCCTTGGACAGTTGAACACCGGGGAGCTGTTTTTT. Translating it yields CASSFLGQLNTGELFF.

The J gene is TRBJ2-1, the V gene TRBV6-5; possibly TRBD2 for D (5 bases). V was shortened by 8 bases and J by 7 bases, with 12 bases between the two germline ends. This CDR3 is 12 amino acids long. CDR1 is MNHEY, CDR2 SVGAGI, per germline. CDR3 region: CASWRRPNEQFF. DNA for the CDR3: TGTGCCAGCTGGAGGCGCCCAAATGAGCAGTTCTTC.

The genes are TRBV4-3 and TRBJ2-3, with 10 bases fitting TRBD2. The CDR3 loop spans 16 amino acids. Looked up from germline, CDR1 is LGHNA and CDR2 is YSLEER. The J segment lost 2 bases and the V segment lost 0 bases, leaving 2 bases of the junction unmatched. The CDR3 region has the DNA TGCGCCAGCAGCCAAGACCTAGCGGGGGTCACAGATACGCAGTATTTT. Translation gives CASSQDLAGVTDTQYF.

The V call is TRBV28, the J call TRBJ1-1, with D unclear. The length of the CDR3 is 17 residues. The V end was cut by 1 base, the J end by 0 bases, with 15 bases between. The germline V gene encodes CDR1 MDHEN and CDR2 SYDVKM. CDR3 sequence (DNA): TGTGCCAGCAGTTTATCCCCTCACAGAGGGTTGAACACTGAAGCTTTCTTT. It codes for CASSLSPHRGLNTEAFF.

The chain is built from TRBV5-6 and TRBJ2-3; D remains unclear. The CDR3 extends over 12 amino acids. The V end was cut by 3 bases, the J end by 11 bases, with 13 bases between. Germline CDR1 reads SGHDT; CDR2 reads YYEEEE. Here the CDR3 reads CASSSRSLKQYF. CDR3 coding DNA: TGTGCCAGCAGCTCCCGCTCCCTAAAGCAGTATTTT.

J is TRBJ2-4 and V is TRBV15; possibly TRBD1 for D (6 bases). Trimming removed 0 bases from V and 8 bases from J, with 26 bases in between. Germline V CDR1 and CDR2: LNHNV, YYDKDF (reference sequence). This CDR3 is built from 19 residues. CDR3 amino acids: CATSRDRVGAGVEGDIQYF. The CDR3 DNA is TGTGCCACCAGCAGAGATAGAGTTGGGGCGGGTGTCGAGGGGGACATTCAGTACTTC.

V and J are TRBV30 and TRBJ1-3; no firm D call. This CDR3 has 11 amino acids. Germline CDR1 is GTSNPN and CDR2 is SVGIG (reference sequence). V was shortened by 8 bases and J by 2 bases, with 7 bases between the two germline ends. DNA for the CDR3: TGTGCCCGTAGAACTGGAAACACCATATATTTT. Encoded protein: CARRTGNTIYF.

V and J are TRBV10-2 and TRBJ2-1; 7 bases are shared with TRBD1. The CDR3 covers 14 residues. Germline V gene lookup returns CDR1 WSHSY and CDR2 SAAADI. The ends lost 8 bases at V and 9 bases at J; junction bases unmatched: 13. CDR3 amino acids: CASGWTGPPVEQFF. The CDR3, as DNA: TGCGCCAGCGGCTGGACAGGACCCCCGGTTGAGCAGTTCTTC.

This chain links TRBV19 with TRBJ1-5, with D possibly being TRBD1 (5 bases). V lost 7 bases and J 2 bases, leaving 15 bases between the germline ends. Germline loops: CDR1 LNHDA, CDR2 SQIVND (reference sequence). The CDR3 length is 15 residues. The CDR3 region is CASISQGSGNQPQHF. The CDR3 coding sequence is TGTGCCAGTATCAGTCAGGGTTCGGGCAATCAGCCCCAGCATTTT.

This chain links TRBV3-1 (or the pseudogene TRBV3-2) with TRBJ2-3; 16 nucleotides match TRBD2. The CDR3 spans 17 residues. V was clipped by 6 bases and J by 7 bases; unmatched bases: 10. Germline-derived CDR1 and CDR2 are LGHDT and YNNKEL (reference sequence). The CDR3, as DNA: TGTGCCAGCAGTCCTGCTCCGGGACTAGCGGGAGGGAATACGCAGTATTTT. This sequence encodes CASSPAPGLAGGNTQYF.

The J gene is TRBJ1-3, the V gene TRBV19; possibly TRBD1 for D (6 bases). Trimming stripped 4 bases from V and 0 bases from J, with 13 bases between. The CDR3 extends over 16 amino acids. Germline V lookup: CDR1 LNHDA, CDR2 SQIVND (reference sequence). CDR3 nucleotides: TGTGCCAGTAGTAAGGGACACCTCCTCTCTGGAAACACCATATATTTT. This translates into CASSKGHLLSGNTIYF. Full variable domain (remainder filled in from reference TRBV19 and TRBJ1-3): DGGITQSPKYLFRKEGQNVTLSCEQNLNHDAMYWYRQDPGQGLRLIYYSQIVNDFQKGDIAEGYSVSREKKESFPLTVTSAQKNPTAFYLCASSKGHLLSGNTIYFGEGSWLTVV.

This rearrangement joins TRBV5-5 to TRBJ2-2; D might be TRBD2 (5 bases). In germline, CDR1 is SGHKS, CDR2 YYEKEE (reference sequence). CDR3 length equals 16 residues. V lost 0 bases to trimming and J lost 1 base, with 10 bases between them. The CDR3: CASSLAPGMNTGELFF. The CDR3 DNA reads as TGTGCCAGCAGCTTGGCGCCGGGGATGAACACCGGGGAGCTGTTTTTT.

V and J are TRBV19 and TRBJ2-7; 7 nucleotides align to TRBD1. V lost 5 bases and J lost 6; bases outside the gene matches: 7. Germline loops: CDR1 LNHDA, CDR2 SQIVND (reference sequence). The CDR3 contains 13 residues. The chain's CDR3 is CASSPNRGSEQYF. CDR3 nucleotide sequence: TGTGCCAGTAGTCCTAACAGGGGCAGCGAGCAGTACTTC.

The chain is built from TRBV10-1 and TRBJ2-2, with D possibly matching TRBD1 (6 bases). Germline lookup yields CDR1 WNHNN and CDR2 SYGVQD (reference sequence). This CDR3 has 20 amino acids. V shed 0 bases and J shed 0 bases, with 20 bases lying between them. The CDR3: CASSESLQGPALTNTGELFF. CDR3 coding DNA: TGCGCCAGCAGTGAGTCGCTACAGGGACCCGCTCTCACGAACACCGGGGAGCTGTTTTTT.

The chain links TRBV3-1 (or the pseudogene TRBV3-2) to TRBJ2-3, with 10 bases fitting TRBD2. J gave up 1 base and V 3 bases, and 7 bases lay outside the gene matches. Germline V lookup: CDR1 LGHDT, CDR2 YNNKEL (reference sequence). The CDR3 contains 17 residues. The CDR3 sequence: CASSHHLAGARTDTQYF. The CDR3 nucleotides are TGTGCCAGCAGCCACCACCTAGCGGGGGCTCGCACAGATACGCAGTATTTT.

V is TRBV28 and J is TRBJ2-7; D perhaps matches TRBD1 (6 bases). V dropped 8 bases and J dropped 2 bases, with 13 bases sitting between them. The CDR3 extends over 13 amino acids. CDR1 and CDR2 (germline): MDHEN, SYDVKM. DNA for the CDR3: TGTGCCAGCTTGAGGGGGTCCCCCTACGAGCAGTACTTC. This codes for CASLRGSPYEQYF.

This clone occurred once. The chain joins TRBV2 to TRBJ2-1; TRBD2 is a possible D gene (6 bases). The CDR3 loop spans 14 amino acids. Trimming shortened V by 9 bases and J by 1 base, and 13 bases separated the two germline ends. Germline V gene lookup returns CDR1 SNHLY and CDR2 FYNNEI. CDR3 protein: CARGPGVSYNEQFF. The CDR3 DNA reads TGTGCCAGGGGACCGGGAGTGTCCTACAATGAGCAGTTCTTC.

V gene TRBV5-4 combines with J gene TRBJ2-5, with TRBD2 identical over 7 bases. This CDR3 contains 18 residues. Trimming at V came to 4 bases and at J to 1 base, leaving 16 bases not matched to a gene. Per germline, CDR1 SGHNT and CDR2 YYREEE (reference sequence). Here the CDR3 reads CASSGPFGSGPLQETQYF. CDR3 DNA: TGTGCCAGCAGCGGCCCGTTCGGTAGCGGGCCTCTCCAAGAGACCCAGTACTTC.

A single count supports this clone. The J gene is TRBJ2-3, the V gene TRBV7-9; TRBD2 matches at 13 bases. V was clipped by 8 bases and J by 5 bases; unmatched bases: 7. From germline, CDR1 is SEHNR and CDR2 FQNEAQ (reference sequence). The CDR3 contains 15 residues. In DNA, the CDR3 is TGTGCCAGCGGCAGACTAGCGGGAGGAGTAGATACGCAGTATTTT. Amino acid sequence: CASGRLAGGVDTQYF. Full variable domain (rest looked up from reference TRBV7-9 and TRBJ2-3): DTGVSQNPRHKITKRGQNVTFRCDPISEHNRLYWYRQTLGQGPEFLTYFQNEAQLEKSRLLSDRFSAERPKGSFSTLEIQRTEQGDSAMYLCASGRLAGGVDTQYFGPGTRLTVL.

This clone was observed a few times. This chain connects TRBV19 to TRBJ1-2; tentative D call: TRBD1 (6 bases). This CDR3 comprises 15 residues. Germline CDR1 is LNHDA and CDR2 is SQIVND (reference sequence). Trimming took 2 bases from V and 4 from J, leaving 14 bases between them. CDR3 region: CASSIPRTAFYGYTF. CDR3 in DNA: TGTGCCAGTAGTATACCCAGGACAGCCTTCTATGGCTACACCTTC.

This clone was detected only a few times. This chain joins TRBV7-8 and TRBJ2-1; 14 nucleotides line up with TRBD2. Unmatched junction bases numbered 10, after V lost 8 bases and J lost 1 base. Per germline, CDR1 SGHVS and CDR2 FQNEAQ. This CDR3 comprises 18 residues. CDR3 sequence (DNA): TGTGCCAGCGGCTCCGGGACTAGCGGGGGTCGTTCCTACAATGAGCAGTTCTTC. Protein product: CASGSGTSGGRSYNEQFF.

This clone came up once. This chain links TRBV3-1 (or the pseudogene TRBV3-2) with TRBJ1-2; TRBD1 matches at 10 bases. The CDR3 has 15 residues. The junction had 5 bases not matched to a gene; V was cut back by 4 bases and J by 3 bases. Germline CDR1 and CDR2: LGHDT and YNNKEL (reference sequence). Here the CDR3 reads CASSPRDRGDYGYTF. The CDR3 DNA reads TGTGCCAGCAGCCCCCGGGACAGGGGAGACTATGGCTACACCTTC.

The V gene is TRBV9, the J gene TRBJ2-1; 12 bases fit TRBD2. V lost 4 bases to trimming and J lost 5 bases; unmatched junction nucleotides: 1. Germline CDR1 reads SGDLS; CDR2 reads YYNGEE. This CDR3 contains 14 residues. This CDR3 is CASSRLAGDNEQFF. As DNA, the CDR3 is TGTGCCAGCAGCCGACTAGCGGGAGACAATGAGCAGTTCTTC. The variable domain in full, with the rest retrieved from reference TRBV9 and TRBJ2-1, is DSGVTQTPKHLITATGQRVTLRCSPRSGDLSVYWYQQSLDQGLQFLIQYYNGEERAKGNILERFSAQQFPDLHSELNLSSLELGDSALYFCASSRLAGDNEQFFGPGTRLTVL.

The chain has TRBV4-3 and TRBJ2-5; a possible D gene is TRBD1 (6 bases). This CDR3 is 15 amino acids long. The germline V gene encodes CDR1 LGHNA and CDR2 YSLEER. Trimming removed 1 base from V and 5 bases from J, with 14 bases in between. The CDR3 spells CASSQGGNTGETQYF. CDR3 coding DNA: TGCGCCAGCAGCCAAGGGGGGAACACAGGGGAGACCCAGTACTTC.

This chain joins TRBV7-2 and TRBJ2-2; D ambiguous. CDR1 is SGHTA and CDR2 is FQGNSA in the germline V gene. This CDR3 region has 14 residues. V gave up 5 bases and J gave up 4 bases, with 11 bases separating them. CDR3 residues: CASSARSRTGELFF. The CDR3 DNA reads as TGTGCCAGCAGCGCGAGGAGTCGCACCGGGGAGCTGTTTTTT.

The chain couples TRBV29-1 to TRBJ1-1; D remains ambiguous. The CDR3 totals 14 residues. V was shortened by 5 bases and J by 3 bases, with 16 bases between the two germline ends. Germline V gene data show CDR1 as SQVTM and CDR2 as ANQGSEA. CDR3 region: CSVRPRTTYTEAFF. CDR3 nucleotide sequence: TGCAGCGTTCGCCCCCGCACCACTTACACTGAAGCTTTCTTT.

The J gene is TRBJ1-1, the V gene TRBV7-3; D ambiguous. The V end lost 3 bases, the J end lost 4 bases, and 9 bases lay between the germline ends. This CDR3 is built from 13 residues. Germline V gene data show CDR1 as SGHTA and CDR2 as FQGTGA. CDR3 DNA sequence: TGTGCCAGCAGCTTTGGGCCGAGCACTGAAGCTTTCTTT. This gives the protein CASSFGPSTEAFF. The full variable domain, with the rest looked up from reference TRBV7-3 and TRBJ1-1, is GAGVSQTPSNKVTEKGKYVELRCDPISGHTALYWYRQSLGQGPEFLIYFQGTGAADDSGLPNDRFFAVRPEGSVSTLKIQRTERGDSAVYLCASSFGPSTEAFFGQGTRLTVV.

The chain is built from TRBV28 and TRBJ2-7, with D tentatively TRBD1 (6 bases). Germline loops: CDR1 MDHEN, CDR2 SYDVKM. V dropped 4 bases and J dropped 2 bases, with 12 bases sitting between them. The CDR3 covers 14 residues. The CDR3, as DNA: TGTGCCAGCAGTTCACCTGGGGGCCCCTACGAGCAGTACTTC. Its translation: CASSSPGGPYEQYF.

The chain joins TRBV7-2 to TRBJ2-1; 12 bases fit TRBD2. The V gene's germline CDR1 is SGHTA and CDR2 FQGNSA. Trimming removed 1 base from V and 7 bases from J; junction bases left unmatched: 11. The CDR3 sequence is 18 residues long. The CDR3 DNA sequence: TGTGCCAGCAGCTTAGTGGTCCTAGCGGGGGGGGCTGGAAATGAGCAGTTCTTC. It is translated as CASSLVVLAGGAGNEQFF. The whole variable domain, filled in from reference TRBV7-2 and TRBJ2-1, reads GAGVSQSPSNKVTEKGKDVELRCDPISGHTALYWYRQSLGQGLEFLIYFQGNSAPDKSGLPSDRFSAERTGGSVSTLTIQRTQQEDSAVYLCASSLVVLAGGAGNEQFFGPGTRLTVL.

The chain couples TRBV18 to TRBJ2-5; D is unclear. This CDR3 spans 13 amino acids. Trimming removed 2 bases from V and 2 bases from J, with 6 bases in between. Germline CDR1 reads KGHSH; CDR2 reads LQKENI. CDR3: CASSPTQQETQYF. In DNA, the CDR3 is TGTGCCAGCTCACCAACACAGCAAGAGACCCAGTACTTC.

CDR3 DNA sequence: TGTGCCAGCAGTTATATGCGGAGGCCTAATGAAAAACTGTTTTTT. It encodes CASSYMRRPNEKLFF. This chain joins TRBV6-2 or TRBV6-3 and TRBJ1-4, with D unclear. V lost 3 bases and J 3 bases, leaving 11 bases between the germline ends. Germline lookup yields CDR1 MNHEY and CDR2 SVGEGT. The CDR3 spans 15 residues.